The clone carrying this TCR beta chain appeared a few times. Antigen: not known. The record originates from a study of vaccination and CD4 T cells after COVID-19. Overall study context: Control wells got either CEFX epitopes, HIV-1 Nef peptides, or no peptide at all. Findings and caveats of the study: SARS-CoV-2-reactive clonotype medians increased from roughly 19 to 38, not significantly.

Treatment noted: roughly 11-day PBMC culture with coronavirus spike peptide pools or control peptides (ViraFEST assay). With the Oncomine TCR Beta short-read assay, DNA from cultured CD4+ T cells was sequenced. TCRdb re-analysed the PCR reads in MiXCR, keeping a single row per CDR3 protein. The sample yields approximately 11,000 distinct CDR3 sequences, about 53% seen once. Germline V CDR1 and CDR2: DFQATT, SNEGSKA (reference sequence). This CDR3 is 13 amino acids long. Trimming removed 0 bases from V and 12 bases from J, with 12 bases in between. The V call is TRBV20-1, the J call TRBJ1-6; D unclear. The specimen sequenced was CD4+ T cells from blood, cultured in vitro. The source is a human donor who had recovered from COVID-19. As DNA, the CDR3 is TGCAGTGCTAGAGATGTATCTGGTTTACCCCTCCACTTT. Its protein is CSARDVSGLPLHF.